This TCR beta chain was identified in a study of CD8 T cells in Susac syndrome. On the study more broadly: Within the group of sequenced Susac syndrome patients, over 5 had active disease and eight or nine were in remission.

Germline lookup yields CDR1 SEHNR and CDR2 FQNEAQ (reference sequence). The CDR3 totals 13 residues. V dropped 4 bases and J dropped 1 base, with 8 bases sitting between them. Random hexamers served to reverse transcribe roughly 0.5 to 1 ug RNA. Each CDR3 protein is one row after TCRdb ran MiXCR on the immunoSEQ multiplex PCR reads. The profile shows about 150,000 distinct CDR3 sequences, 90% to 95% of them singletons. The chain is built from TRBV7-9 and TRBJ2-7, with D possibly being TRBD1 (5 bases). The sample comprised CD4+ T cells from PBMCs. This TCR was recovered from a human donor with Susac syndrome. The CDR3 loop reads CASSWGGSYEQYF. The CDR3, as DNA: TGTGCCAGCAGCTGGGGCGGTTCCTACGAGCAGTACTTC.